This TCR beta chain was recorded in a study of shared clonotypes between healthy human individuals. The study's findings and limits: The naive CD4 repertoires of a handful of donors were compared, and approximately 4.5% of clonotypes were shared. An effect of sequencing depth on clonotype sharing among donors was expected. Larger estimated richness was generally seen in naive subsets than in memory subsets.

On this clone itself: Its antigen is not known.

CD45RO-negative cells were positively selected for CCR7, leaving out terminally differentiated effector memory CD45RA+ cells. V was clipped by 2 bases and J by 0 bases; unmatched bases: 12. Germline-derived CDR1 and CDR2 are MGHRA and YSYEKL. The CDR3 is 18 amino acids. Sequenced by immunoSEQ multiplex PCR; TCRdb stores in-frame clones only, minus some. This table has around 1.9 million clones, 90% to 95% appearing once. The origin of this receptor is a man younger than 35 in good health. Some clones in this sample may be carry-over from other donors' samples. V is TRBV4-1 and J is TRBJ2-7; 8 nucleotides match TRBD2. Sequencing was performed on naive CD8+ T cells from PBMCs. The CDR3 is CASSQPSGFRGASYEQYF. For the CDR3, the DNA is TGCGCCAGCAGCCAACCTAGCGGGTTTCGGGGGGCCTCCTACGAGCAGTACTTC.